This TCR beta chain derives from a study of T-cell reconstitution after alpha-beta-depleted transplantation in children (dated by TCRdb to the mid-2010s). About the full investigation: Using TCR repertoire profiling, the study followed T-cell immune reconstitution in a quantitative way in children after TCRalphabeta/CD19-depleted allogeneic hematopoietic cell transplantation.

In the paper's terms, the treatment or condition label means: allogeneic hematopoietic cell transplantation with graft depleted of TCRalphabeta T cells and CD19 B cells. TCRalphabeta/CD19-depleted allogeneic hematopoietic cell grafts were given to the transplant recipients, all of whom were children. This clonotype appeared a few times. Its antigen target is currently unknown. No quality values exist for individual bases; no much larger clone is one base distant. The method behind the library was PCR. The listed sequencing device is Illumina HiSeq 2500. To normalize quantification of the TCRbeta repertoire, the TCR libraries were built with molecular barcoding that relied on unique molecular identifiers. TCRdb reran the public reads through fastp at Q25 and MiXCR, keeping productive beta chains. Rows are combined by CDR3 protein, so each entry shows the most common genes and DNA. Within this sample are about a million distinct CDR3 sequences, with 25% to 30% of them counted one time only. About 28% of the sample belongs to the ten largest clones.

Study-wide findings and limitations: The high TCRbeta diversity at day 60 in some patients was ascribed to recipient T cells and intrathymic progenitors that had survived conditioning. Over the following months the frequencies of hyperexpanded clones went down, and after one year T-cell counts and TCRbeta diversity were mostly credited to newly produced T cells. Apparently early alphabetaT-cell count recovery about two months after transplant reportedly relied on only several hundred rapidly expanded clones derived from non-depleted graft cells.

The TCR sequence derives from a boy under two years old who had a stem cell transplant for SCID, so the T cells may come from the graft donor. The sequencing used PBMCs, mostly from graft donor cells, collected 360 days after TCRalphabeta/CD19-depleted stem cell transplant.

The CDR3 in this case is CASSLMRRIEQYF. The sequence in DNA is TGTGCCAGCAGTTTAATGCGACGCATCGAGCAGTACTTC. Recombination joined TRBV28 with TRBJ2-7; no D gene call is confident. Based on the germline V gene, the CDR1 and CDR2 sequences are MDHEN and SYDVKM. The CDR3 covers 13 residues, taking in both the cysteine and the phenylalanine. Just the 39-base CDR3 DNA is kept, in frame starting at base 1. V is pared back by 2 bases and J by 6 bases, with 11 bases lying between the germline termini.